This T cell receptor (beta chain) was observed in a study of shared clonotypes between healthy human individuals. Across the whole study: The study used three CD4 naive, three CD4 memory, two CD8 naive and one CD8 memory plate per donor.

Sequencing was at deep level. TCRdb's copy holds only in-frame clones and misses some; the assay was immunoSEQ multiplex PCR. The sample contains some 380,000 clones, around 96% of which appear only once. The CDR3 is made up of 14 amino acids. Trimming removed 2 bases from V and 6 bases from J; junction bases left unmatched: 6. The germline gives CDR1 MNHNY, CDR2 SVGAGI (reference sequence). J is TRBJ1-1 and V is TRBV6-6; 7 bases agree with TRBD1. The sequence was obtained from a man in his thirties or forties in good health. Sequenced input: memory CD8+ T cells sorted from blood. Stated subset: CD45RO+ cells pooled with CCR7-negative TemRA cells. CDR3 region: CASSYRQGESEAFF. The CDR3 bases are TGTGCCAGCAGTTACCGGCAGGGGGAGTCTGAAGCTTTCTTT.